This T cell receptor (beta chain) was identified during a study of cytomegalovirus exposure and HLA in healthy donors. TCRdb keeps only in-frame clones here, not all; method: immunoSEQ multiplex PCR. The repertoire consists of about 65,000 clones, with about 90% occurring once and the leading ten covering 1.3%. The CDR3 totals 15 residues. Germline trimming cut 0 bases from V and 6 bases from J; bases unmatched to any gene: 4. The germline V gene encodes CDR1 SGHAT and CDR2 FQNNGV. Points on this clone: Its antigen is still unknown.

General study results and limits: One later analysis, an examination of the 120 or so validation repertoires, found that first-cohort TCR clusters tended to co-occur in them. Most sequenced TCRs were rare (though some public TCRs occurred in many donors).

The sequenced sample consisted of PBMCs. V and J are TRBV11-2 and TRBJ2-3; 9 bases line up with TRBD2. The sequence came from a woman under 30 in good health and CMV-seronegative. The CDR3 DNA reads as TGTGCCAGCAGCTTAGATAGCGGGGGAGGGGATACGCAGTATTTT. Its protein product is CASSLDSGGGDTQYF.